This entry describes one T cell receptor beta chain. The antigen is not known. The CDR3 length is 15 residues. CDR1 and CDR2 from the germline V gene are MRHNA and SNTAGT. In preparing the TRB cDNA libraries, 5' RACE with UMI labels was used. TCRdb re-analyzed the 5' RACE reads; it lists each CDR3 protein once, without DNA. The listing contains 120,000 to 150,000 distinct CDR3 sequences. These data originate in a study of CXCR3-negative and CXCR3-positive naive CD8 T cells. Study-level findings and limits: In both naive subsets diversity was comparably high, whereas memory CD8+ cells showed much lower diversity. Higher TRB CDR3 hydrophobicity marked CXCR3-positive naive cells relative to CXCR3-negative naive cells.

The sample taken for sequencing was naive CXCR3+ CD8+ T cells from blood. Subset meaning: CD45RO-CCR7+CD27+CD95- naive CD8+ T cells expressing CXCR3 (TNR3+). The V call is TRBV6-4, the J call TRBJ2-3; absent DNA, TCRdb's TRBD2 call cannot be checked. The TCR was taken from a human donor in good health. Some clones in this sample may be carry-over from other donors' samples. CDR3 region: CASSDGTSGTDTQYF.